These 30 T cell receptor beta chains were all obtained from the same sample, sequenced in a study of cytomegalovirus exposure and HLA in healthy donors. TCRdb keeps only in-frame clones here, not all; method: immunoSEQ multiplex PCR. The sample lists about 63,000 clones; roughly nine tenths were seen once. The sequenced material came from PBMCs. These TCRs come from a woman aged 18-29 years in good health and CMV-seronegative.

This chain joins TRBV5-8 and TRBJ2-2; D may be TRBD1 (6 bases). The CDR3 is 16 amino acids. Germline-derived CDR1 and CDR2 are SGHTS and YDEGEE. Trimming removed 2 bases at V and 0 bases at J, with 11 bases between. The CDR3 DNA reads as TGTGCCAGCAGCTTAGGAACAGGGTCGAACACCGGGGAGCTGTTTTTT. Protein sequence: CASSLGTGSNTGELFF.

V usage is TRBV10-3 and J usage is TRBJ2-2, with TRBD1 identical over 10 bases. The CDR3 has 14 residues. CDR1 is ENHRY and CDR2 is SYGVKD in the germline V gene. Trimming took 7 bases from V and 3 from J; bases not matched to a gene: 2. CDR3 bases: TGTGCCATCAAGGGGACAGGGGACACCGGGGAGCTGTTTTTT. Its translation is CAIKGTGDTGELFF.

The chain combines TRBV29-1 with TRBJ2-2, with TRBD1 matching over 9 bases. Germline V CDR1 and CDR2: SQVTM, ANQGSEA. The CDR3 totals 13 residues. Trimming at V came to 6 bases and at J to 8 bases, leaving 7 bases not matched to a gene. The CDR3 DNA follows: TGCAGCGTCCATACAGGGGGCGGAGGGGAGCTGTTTTTT. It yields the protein CSVHTGGGGELFF.

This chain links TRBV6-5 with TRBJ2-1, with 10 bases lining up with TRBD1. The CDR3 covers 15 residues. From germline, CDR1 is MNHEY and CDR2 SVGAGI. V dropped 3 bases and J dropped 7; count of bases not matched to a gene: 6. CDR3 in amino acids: CASSYRDRGANEQFF. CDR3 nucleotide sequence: TGTGCCAGCAGTTATCGGGACAGGGGTGCAAATGAGCAGTTCTTC.

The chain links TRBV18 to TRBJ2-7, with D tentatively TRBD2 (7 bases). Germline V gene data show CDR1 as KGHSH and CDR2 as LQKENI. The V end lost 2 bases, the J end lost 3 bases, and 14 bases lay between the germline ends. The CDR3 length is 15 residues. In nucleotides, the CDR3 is TGTGCCAGCTCACCAGTCGGGGGGCAAGGCTACGAGCAGTACTTC. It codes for CASSPVGGQGYEQYF.

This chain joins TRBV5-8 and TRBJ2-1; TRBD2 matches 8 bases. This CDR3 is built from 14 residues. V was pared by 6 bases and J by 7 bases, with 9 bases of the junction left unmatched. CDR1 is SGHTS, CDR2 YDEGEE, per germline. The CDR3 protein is CASITTGGRNEQFF. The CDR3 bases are TGTGCCAGCATCACGACGGGGGGGCGAAATGAGCAGTTCTTC.

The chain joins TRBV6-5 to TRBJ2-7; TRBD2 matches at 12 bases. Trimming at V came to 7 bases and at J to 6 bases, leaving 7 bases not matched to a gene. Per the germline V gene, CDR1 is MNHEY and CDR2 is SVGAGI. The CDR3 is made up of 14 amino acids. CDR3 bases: TGTGCCAGCACGACTAGCGGGAGACCTGGCGAGCAGTACTTC. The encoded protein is CASTTSGRPGEQYF.

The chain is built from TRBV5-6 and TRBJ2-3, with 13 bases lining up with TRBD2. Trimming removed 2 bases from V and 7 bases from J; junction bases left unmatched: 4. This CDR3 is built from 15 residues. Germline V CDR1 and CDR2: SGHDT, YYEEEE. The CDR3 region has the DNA TGTGCCAGCAGCTTTGGGACTAGCGGGGTATATACGCAGTATTTT. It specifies CASSFGTSGVYTQYF. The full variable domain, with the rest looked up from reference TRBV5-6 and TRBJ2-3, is DAGVTQSPTHLIKTRGQQVTLRCSPKSGHDTVSWYQQALGQGPQFIFQYYEEEERQRGNFPDRFSGHQFPNYSSELNVNALLLGDSALYLCASSFGTSGVYTQYFGPGTRLTVL.

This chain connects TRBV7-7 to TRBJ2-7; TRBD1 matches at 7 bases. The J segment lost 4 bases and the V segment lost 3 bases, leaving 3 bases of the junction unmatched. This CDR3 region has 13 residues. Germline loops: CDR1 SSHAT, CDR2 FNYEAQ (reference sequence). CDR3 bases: TGTGCCAGCAGCTTGAGACAGGGTTACGAGCAGTACTTC. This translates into CASSLRQGYEQYF.

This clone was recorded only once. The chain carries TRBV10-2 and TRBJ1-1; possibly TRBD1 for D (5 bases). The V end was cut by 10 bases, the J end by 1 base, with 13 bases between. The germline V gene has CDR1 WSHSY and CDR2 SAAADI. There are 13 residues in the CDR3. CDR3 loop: CATFRDSNTEAFF. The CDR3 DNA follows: TGCGCCACCTTCAGGGATTCGAACACTGAAGCTTTCTTT.

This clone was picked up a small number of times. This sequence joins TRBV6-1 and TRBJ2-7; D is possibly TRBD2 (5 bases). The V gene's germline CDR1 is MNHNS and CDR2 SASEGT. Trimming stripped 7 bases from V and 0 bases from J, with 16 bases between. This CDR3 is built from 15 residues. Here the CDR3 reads CASTQARASSYEQYF. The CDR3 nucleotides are TGTGCCAGCACCCAGGCGCGGGCTAGCTCCTACGAGCAGTACTTC.

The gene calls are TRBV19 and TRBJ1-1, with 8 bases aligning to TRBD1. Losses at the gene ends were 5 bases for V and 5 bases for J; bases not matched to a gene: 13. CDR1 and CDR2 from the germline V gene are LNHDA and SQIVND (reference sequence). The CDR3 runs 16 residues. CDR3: CASSLGGYRGSTEAFF. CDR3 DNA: TGTGCCAGTAGTCTGGGCGGGTACAGGGGGTCTACTGAAGCTTTCTTT.

This chain's CDR3 is CASHPAGEGYNEQFF. The DNA for the CDR3 is TGTGCCAGTCACCCAGCGGGAGAGGGTTACAATGAGCAGTTCTTC. The chain employs TRBV28 and TRBJ2-1, with 8 nucleotides matching TRBD2. This CDR3 has 15 residues. Germline V gene lookup returns CDR1 MDHEN and CDR2 SYDVKM. V was clipped by 9 bases and J by 4 bases; unmatched bases: 11.

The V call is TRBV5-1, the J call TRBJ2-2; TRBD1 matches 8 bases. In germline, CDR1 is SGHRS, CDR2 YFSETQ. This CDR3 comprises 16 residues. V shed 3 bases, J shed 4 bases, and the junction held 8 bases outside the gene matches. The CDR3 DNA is TGCGCCAGCAGCTCCAGACAGGGGTCAGGCACCGGGGAGCTGTTTTTT. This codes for CASSSRQGSGTGELFF. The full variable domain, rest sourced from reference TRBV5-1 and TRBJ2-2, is KAGVTQTPRYLIKTRGQQVTLSCSPISGHRSVSWYQQTPGQGLQFLFEYFSETQRNKGNFPGRFSGRQFSNSRSEMNVSTLELGDSALYLCASSSRQGSGTGELFFGEGSRLTVL.

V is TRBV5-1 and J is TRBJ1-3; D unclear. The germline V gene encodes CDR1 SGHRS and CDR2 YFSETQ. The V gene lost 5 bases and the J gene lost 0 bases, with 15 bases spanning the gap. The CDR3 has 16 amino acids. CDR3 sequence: CASSDPAGGSGNTIYF. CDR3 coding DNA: TGCGCCAGCAGTGACCCCGCCGGAGGCTCTGGAAACACCATATATTTT.

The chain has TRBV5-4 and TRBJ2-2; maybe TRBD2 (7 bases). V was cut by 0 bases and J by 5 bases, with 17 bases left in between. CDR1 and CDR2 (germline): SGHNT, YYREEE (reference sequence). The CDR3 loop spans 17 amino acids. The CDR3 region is CASSLDGWRGGTGELFF. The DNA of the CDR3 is TGTGCCAGCAGCTTGGACGGCTGGAGGGGGGGAACCGGGGAGCTGTTTTTT.

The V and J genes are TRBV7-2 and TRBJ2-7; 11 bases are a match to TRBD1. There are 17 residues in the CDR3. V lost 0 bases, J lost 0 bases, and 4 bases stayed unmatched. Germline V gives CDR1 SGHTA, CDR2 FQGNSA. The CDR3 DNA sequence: TGTGCCAGCAGCTTAGCTTCCGGGACAGGGGGCTCCTACGAGCAGTACTTC. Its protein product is CASSLASGTGGSYEQYF.

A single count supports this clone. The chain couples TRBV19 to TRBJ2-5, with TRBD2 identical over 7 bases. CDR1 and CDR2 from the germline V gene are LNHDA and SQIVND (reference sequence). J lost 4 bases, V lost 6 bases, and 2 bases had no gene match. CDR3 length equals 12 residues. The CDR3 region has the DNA TGTGCCAGTAGCCAGCGGGGAGAGACCCAGTACTTC. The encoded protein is CASSQRGETQYF.

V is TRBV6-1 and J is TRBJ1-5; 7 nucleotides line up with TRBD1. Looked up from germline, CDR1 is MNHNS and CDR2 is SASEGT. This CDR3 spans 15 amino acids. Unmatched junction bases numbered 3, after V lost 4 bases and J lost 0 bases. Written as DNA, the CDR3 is TGTGCCAGCAGTGGACAGGGTTATAGCAATCAGCCCCAGCATTTT. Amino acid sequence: CASSGQGYSNQPQHF.

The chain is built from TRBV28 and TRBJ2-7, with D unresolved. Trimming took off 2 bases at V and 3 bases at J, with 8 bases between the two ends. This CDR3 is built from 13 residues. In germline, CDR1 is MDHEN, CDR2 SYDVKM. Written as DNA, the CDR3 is TGTGCCAGCAGTTTAAGGCAGGACTACGAGCAGTACTTC. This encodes CASSLRQDYEQYF.

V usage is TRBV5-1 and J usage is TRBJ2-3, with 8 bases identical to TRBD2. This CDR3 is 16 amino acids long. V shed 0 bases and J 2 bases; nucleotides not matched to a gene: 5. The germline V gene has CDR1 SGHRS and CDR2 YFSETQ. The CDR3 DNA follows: TGCGCCAGCAGCTTGGGGACTAGCCGAGACACAGATACGCAGTATTTT. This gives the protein CASSLGTSRDTDTQYF.

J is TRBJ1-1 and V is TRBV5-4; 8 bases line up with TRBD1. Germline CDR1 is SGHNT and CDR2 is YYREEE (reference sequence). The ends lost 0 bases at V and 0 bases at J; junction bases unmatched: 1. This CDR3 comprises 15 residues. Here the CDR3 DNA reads TGTGCCAGCAGCTTGGGACAGGGGATGAACACTGAAGCTTTCTTT. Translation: CASSLGQGMNTEAFF.

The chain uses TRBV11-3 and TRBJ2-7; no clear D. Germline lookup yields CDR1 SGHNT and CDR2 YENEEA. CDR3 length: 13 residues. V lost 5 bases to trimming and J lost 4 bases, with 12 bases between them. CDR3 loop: CASSTDIGYEQYF. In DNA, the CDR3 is TGTGCCAGCAGCACGGATATCGGGTACGAGCAGTACTTC.

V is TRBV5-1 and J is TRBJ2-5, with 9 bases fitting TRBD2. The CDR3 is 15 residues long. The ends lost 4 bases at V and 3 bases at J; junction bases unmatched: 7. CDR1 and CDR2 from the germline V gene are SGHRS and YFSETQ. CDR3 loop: CASSPPLAGEETQYF. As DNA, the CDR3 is TGCGCCAGCAGCCCTCCATTAGCGGGAGAAGAGACCCAGTACTTC.

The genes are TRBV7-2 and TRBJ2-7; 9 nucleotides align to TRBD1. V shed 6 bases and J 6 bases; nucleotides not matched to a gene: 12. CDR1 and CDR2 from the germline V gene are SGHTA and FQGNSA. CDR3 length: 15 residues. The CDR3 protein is CASRIVQGQGGEQYF. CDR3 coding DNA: TGTGCCAGCAGGATAGTACAGGGACAGGGTGGCGAGCAGTACTTC. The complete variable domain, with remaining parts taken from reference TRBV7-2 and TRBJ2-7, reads GAGVSQSPSNKVTEKGKDVELRCDPISGHTALYWYRQSLGQGLEFLIYFQGNSAPDKSGLPSDRFSAERTGGSVSTLTIQRTQQEDSAVYLCASRIVQGQGGEQYFGPGTRLTVT.

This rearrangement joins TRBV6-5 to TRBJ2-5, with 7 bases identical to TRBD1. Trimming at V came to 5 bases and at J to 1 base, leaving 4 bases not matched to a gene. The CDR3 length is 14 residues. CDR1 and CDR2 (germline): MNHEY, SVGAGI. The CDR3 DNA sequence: TGTGCCAGCAGTCAAAACAGGGGCCAAGAGACCCAGTACTTC. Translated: CASSQNRGQETQYF.

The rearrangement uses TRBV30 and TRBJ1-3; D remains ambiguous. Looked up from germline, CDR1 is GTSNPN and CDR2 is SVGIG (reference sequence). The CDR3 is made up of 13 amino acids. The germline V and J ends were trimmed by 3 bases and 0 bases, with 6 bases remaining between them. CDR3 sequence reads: CAWRRGSGNTIYF. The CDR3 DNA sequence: TGTGCCTGGAGGAGAGGCTCTGGAAACACCATATATTTT.

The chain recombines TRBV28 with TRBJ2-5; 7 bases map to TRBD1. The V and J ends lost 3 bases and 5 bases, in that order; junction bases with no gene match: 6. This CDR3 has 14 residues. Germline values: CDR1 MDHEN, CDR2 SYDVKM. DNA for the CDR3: TGTGCCAGCAGTTTTCCGGACAGGTTCGAGACCCAGTACTTC. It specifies CASSFPDRFETQYF.

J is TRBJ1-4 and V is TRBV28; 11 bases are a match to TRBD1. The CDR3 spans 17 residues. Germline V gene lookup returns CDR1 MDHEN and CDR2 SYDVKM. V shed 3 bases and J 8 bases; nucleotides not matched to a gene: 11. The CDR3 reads CASSFLGTGGYTEKLFF. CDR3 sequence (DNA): TGTGCCAGCAGTTTCCTTGGGACAGGGGGTTATACGGAAAAACTGTTTTTT. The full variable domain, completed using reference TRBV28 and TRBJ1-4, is DVKVTQSSRYLVKRTGEKVFLECVQDMDHENMFWYRQDPGLGLRLIYFSYDVKMKEKGDIPEGYSVSREKKERFSLILESASTNQTSMYLCASSFLGTGGYTEKLFFGSGTQLSVL.

The CDR3 loop reads CASTSGPYYGYTF. In DNA form, the CDR3 reads TGTGCCAGCACCTCAGGCCCGTACTATGGCTACACCTTC. The gene calls are TRBV6-1 and TRBJ1-2; D unresolved. Germline-derived CDR1 and CDR2 are MNHNS and SASEGT. V was clipped by 7 bases and J by 3 bases, with 12 bases between them. The CDR3 is 13 amino acids.